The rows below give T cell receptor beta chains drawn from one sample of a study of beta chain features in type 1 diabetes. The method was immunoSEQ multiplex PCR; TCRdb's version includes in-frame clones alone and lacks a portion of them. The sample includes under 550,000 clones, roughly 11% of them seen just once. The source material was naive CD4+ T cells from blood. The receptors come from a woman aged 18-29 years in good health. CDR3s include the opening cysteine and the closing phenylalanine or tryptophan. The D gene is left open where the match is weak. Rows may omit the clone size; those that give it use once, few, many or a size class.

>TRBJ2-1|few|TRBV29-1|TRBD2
TGCAGCGTCGATTTCAAGCGGGGCCCACAGTTCTTC
CSVDFKRGPQFF
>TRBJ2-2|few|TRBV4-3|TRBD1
TGCGCCAGCAGCCCCGGGACAGTCGAGAACACCGGGGAGCTGTTTTTT
CASSPGTVENTGELFF
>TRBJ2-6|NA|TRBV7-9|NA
TGTGCCAGCAGCTTATTCGGCACTGGGGCCAACGTCCTGACTTTC
CASSLFGTGANVLTF
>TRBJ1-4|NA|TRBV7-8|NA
TGTGCCAGCAGCTTAGCGCTTGGGGGCACTAATGAAAAACTGTTTTTT
CASSLALGGTNEKLFF
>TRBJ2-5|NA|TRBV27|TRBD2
TGTGCCAGCAGTTTAGGTAGCGGGAGAGAGGAGACCCAGTACTTC
CASSLGSGREETQYF
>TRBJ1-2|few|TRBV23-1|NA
TGCGCCAGCAGTCATTGGGGATCCTATAACTATGGCTACACCTTC
CASSHWGSYNYGYTF
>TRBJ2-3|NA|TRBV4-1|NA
TGCGCCAGCAGCCAAGAAGGAGTACCTAGCACAGATACGCAGTATTTT
CASSQEGVPSTDTQYF
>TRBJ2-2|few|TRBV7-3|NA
TGTGCCAGCAGCTTAACGTTTGCTAACACCGGGGAGCTGTTTTTT
CASSLTFANTGELFF
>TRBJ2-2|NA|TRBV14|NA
TGTGCCAGCAGTCGTCAAGGCGGGGCGAACACCGGGGAGCTGTTTTTT
CASSRQGGANTGELFF
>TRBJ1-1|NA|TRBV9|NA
TGTGCCAGCAGCGTATACGACAGGTCGTCGGACACTGAAGCTTTCTTT
CASSVYDRSSDTEAFF
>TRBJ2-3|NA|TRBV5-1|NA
TGCGCCAGCGAGGGGGGCTACGATACGCAGTATTTT
CASEGGYDTQYF
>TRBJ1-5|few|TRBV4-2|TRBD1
TGTGCCAGCAGCCAGTACACAGGGGCGGGGAATCAGCCCCAGCATTTT
CASSQYTGAGNQPQHF
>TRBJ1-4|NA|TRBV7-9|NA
TGTGCCAGCCGCCCAGGCACTAATGAAAAACTGTTTTTT
CASRPGTNEKLFF
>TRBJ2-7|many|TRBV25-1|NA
TGTGCCAGCAGTGGATACTACGAGCAGTACTTC
CASSGYYEQYF
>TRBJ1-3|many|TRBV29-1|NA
TGCAGCGCGAAAAGGGGTTCGGAAAACACCATATATTTT
CSAKRGSENTIYF
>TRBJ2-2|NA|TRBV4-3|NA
TGCGCCAGCAAAAGGGGCCAGGATTATGGAACCGGGGAGCTGTTTTTT
CASKRGQDYGTGELFF
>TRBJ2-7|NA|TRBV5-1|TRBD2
TGCGCCAGCAGCCGCGAGCGGGAGGGCTCCTACGAGCAGTACTTC
CASSREREGSYEQYF
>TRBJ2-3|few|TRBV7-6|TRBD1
TGTGCCAGCAGCCCGGGACAGGGAGGGAACGGAGATACGCAGTATTTT
CASSPGQGGNGDTQYF
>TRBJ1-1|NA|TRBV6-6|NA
TGTGCCAGCAGTACACCGTGGGGGAGAATGAACACTGAAGCTTTCTTT
CASSTPWGRMNTEAFF
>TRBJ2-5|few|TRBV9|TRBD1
TGTGCCAGCAGCGCGGGACAGGGTGGGGAGACCCAGTACTTC
CASSAGQGGETQYF
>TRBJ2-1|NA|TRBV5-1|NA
TGCGCCAGCAGCTTGAGATCAGAGTACAATGAGCAGTTCTTC
CASSLRSEYNEQFF
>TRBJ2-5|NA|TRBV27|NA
TGTGCCAGCAGTCCCTCGAACGGAGAGACCCAGTACTTC
CASSPSNGETQYF
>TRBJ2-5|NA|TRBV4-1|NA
TGCGCCAGCAGCCAAGGGGGGCCGAGCACCCAGTACTTC
CASSQGGPSTQYF
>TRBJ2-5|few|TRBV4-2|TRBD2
TGTGCCAGCAGCCGGCATGATTGGCGGGAGCCCCAAGAGACCCAGTACTTC
CASSRHDWREPQETQYF
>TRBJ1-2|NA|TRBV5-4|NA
TGTGCCAGCCACAAACTCCCGACCTATGGCTACACCTTC
CASHKLPTYGYTF
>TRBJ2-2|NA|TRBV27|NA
TGTGCCAGCAGTTTCCGCGGTTACACCGGGGAGCTGTTTTTT
CASSFRGYTGELFF
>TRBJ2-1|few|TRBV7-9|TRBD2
TGTGCCAGCAGCTTAGATTTCCGGCGGGAGGAGCAGTTCTTC
CASSLDFRREEQFF
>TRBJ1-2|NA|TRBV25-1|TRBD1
TGTGCCAGCAGTGAATCGGGGACAGGGACTAACTATGGCTACACCTTC
CASSESGTGTNYGYTF
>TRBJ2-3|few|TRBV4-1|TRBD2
TGCGCCAGCAGCCAAGGAGCGGGGGGGCGAGATACGCAGTATTTT
CASSQGAGGRDTQYF
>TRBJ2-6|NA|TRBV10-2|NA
TGCGCCAGCAGTGCTGGGGCCAACGTCCTGACTTTC
CASSAGANVLTF
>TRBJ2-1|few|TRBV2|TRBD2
TGTGCCAGCTCCCTGGGACTAGCGGGAGTCGATGAGCAGTTCTTC
CASSLGLAGVDEQFF
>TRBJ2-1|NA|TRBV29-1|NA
TGCAGCGTGGCCACCGGGCCAGCCTATTACAATGAGCAGTTCTTC
CSVATGPAYYNEQFF
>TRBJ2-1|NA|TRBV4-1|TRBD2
TGCGCCAGCAGCCCCGGGACTAGCGGTTACAATGAGCAGTTCTTC
CASSPGTSGYNEQFF
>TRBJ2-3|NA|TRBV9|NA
TGTGCCAGCAGCGTAGGCTCCCGATTTCCGGATACGCAGTATTTT
CASSVGSRFPDTQYF
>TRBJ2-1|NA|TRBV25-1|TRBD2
TGTGCCAGCAGTGAACCGGCGGGAGGGGGCCCCTACAATGAGCAGTTCTTC
CASSEPAGGGPYNEQFF
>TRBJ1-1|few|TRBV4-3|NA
TGCGCCAGCAGCCAGAGTTTTAGGTCGGGGTTCTACACTGAAGCTTTCTTT
CASSQSFRSGFYTEAFF
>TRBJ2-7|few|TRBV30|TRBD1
TGTGCCTGGAGTGGGGACAGGGGCTCCTACGAGCAGTACTTC
CAWSGDRGSYEQYF
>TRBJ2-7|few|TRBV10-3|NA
TGTGCCATCAAATTACGGACAGACTCCTACGAGCAGTACTTC
CAIKLRTDSYEQYF
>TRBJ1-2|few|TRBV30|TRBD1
TGTGCCGGGCGACAGGGGGCGTTTGGCTACACCTTC
CAGRQGAFGYTF
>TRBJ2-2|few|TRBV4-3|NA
TGCGCCAGCAGCCAAGACACATGGGAAGGGGAGCTGTTTTTT
CASSQDTWEGELFF
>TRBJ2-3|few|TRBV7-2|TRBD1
TGTGCCAGCAGCTTAGGTGTAGGGGGCCGCACAGATACGCAGTATTTT
CASSLGVGGRTDTQYF
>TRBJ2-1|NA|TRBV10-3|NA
TGTGCCATCAGCCCCGGATGGCGGAATGAGCAGTTCTTC
CAISPGWRNEQFF
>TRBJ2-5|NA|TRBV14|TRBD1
TGTGCCAGCAGCCAAGGACAGGGCACGGTTAGAGAGACCCAGTACTTC
CASSQGQGTVRETQYF
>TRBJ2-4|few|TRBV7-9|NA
TGTGCCAGCAGCTTAGCGGAGCGGGCAGGGTATGGGAACATTCAGTACTTC
CASSLAERAGYGNIQYF
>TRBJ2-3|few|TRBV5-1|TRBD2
TGCGCCAGCAGCTTGACTAGCGGACGCACAGATACGCAGTATTTT
CASSLTSGRTDTQYF
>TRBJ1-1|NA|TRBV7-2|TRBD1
TGTGCCAGCAGCTTAAGTGGGACAGGGTCAAGCACTGAAGCTTTCTTT
CASSLSGTGSSTEAFF
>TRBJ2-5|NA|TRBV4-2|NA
TGTGCCAGCAGCCAAGGAGTACTTCAAGAGACCCAGTACTTC
CASSQGVLQETQYF
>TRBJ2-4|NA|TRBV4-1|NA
TGCGCCAGCAGCCATCTCGGACTAGCCAAAAACATTCAGTACTTC
CASSHLGLAKNIQYF
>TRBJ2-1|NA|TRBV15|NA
TGTGCCACCAGCCCCGGAATCACGGGCAATGAGCAGTTCTTC
CATSPGITGNEQFF
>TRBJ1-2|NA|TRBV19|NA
TGTGCCAGTAGTATAGAGGAAAACTATGGCTACACCTTC
CASSIEENYGYTF
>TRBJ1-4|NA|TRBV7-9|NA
TGTGCCAGCAGCTCGGACGGCCGTTTCTTTGAAAAACTGTTTTTT
CASSSDGRFFEKLFF
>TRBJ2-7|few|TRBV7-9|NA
TGTGCCAGCAGCTTAGGCAGTGGGGACGAGCAGTACTTC
CASSLGSGDEQYF
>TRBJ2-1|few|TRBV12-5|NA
TGTGCTAGTGGTTTGGCGGCCCTTGGGGGATCCTACAATGAGCAGTTCTTC
CASGLAALGGSYNEQFF
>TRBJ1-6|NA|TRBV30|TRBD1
TGTGCCTGGAGTAGACAGGGGGGTTCACCCCTCCACTTT
CAWSRQGGSPLHF
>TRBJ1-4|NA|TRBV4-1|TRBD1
TGCGCCAGCGGGATTCCGGGACAGATTAATGAAAAACTGTTTTTT
CASGIPGQINEKLFF